The 7 T cell receptor beta chains in this list originate from one sample, sequenced in a study of CD8 T cells in ankylosing spondylitis. TCRdb processed the 5' RACE reads anew with MiXCR; each CDR3 protein has one entry. This sample has 10,000 to 15,000 distinct CDR3 sequences, with over 2.5% found just once. The source material was blood, either unsorted or a sorted T cell fraction (not recorded which). Receptors originate from a male donor with ankylosing spondylitis or in good health (not recorded which).

This clonotype has at least ten counts. The rearrangement joins TRBV9 to TRBJ2-3; a possible D gene is TRBD1 (7 bases). The CDR3 extends over 16 amino acids. The germline gives CDR1 SGDLS, CDR2 YYNGEE. The V gene lost 3 bases and the J gene lost 4 bases, with 18 bases spanning the gap. The CDR3 nucleotides read TGTGCCAGCAGCGCCTACCAGGGCAGGGGGGCAGATACGCAGTATTTT. Protein sequence: CASSAYQGRGADTQYF.

At least ten counts were recorded for this clonotype. V is TRBV9 and J is TRBJ1-3; TRBD1 is a possible D gene (5 bases). The CDR3 is made up of 14 amino acids. Trimming removed 4 bases at V and 4 bases at J, with 12 bases between. Germline CDR1 SGDLS, CDR2 YYNGEE. CDR3 in DNA: TGTGCCAGCAGCTCCCGCTGGGGGGGAAACACCATATATTTT. Residues: CASSSRWGGNTIYF.

There are many counts of this clonotype. CDR3 protein: CASSGGSSPSTDTQYF. CDR3 sequence (DNA): TGTGCCAGCAGCGGGGGATCGAGTCCCAGCACAGATACGCAGTATTTT. This chain joins TRBV9 and TRBJ2-3; D gene uncertain. Trimming stripped 3 bases from V and 0 bases from J, with 14 bases between. The CDR3 loop spans 16 amino acids. Germline assignment: CDR1 SGDLS and CDR2 YYNGEE.

This clonotype was counted at least ten times. V is TRBV9 and J is TRBJ2-2, with 15 nucleotides matching TRBD2. This CDR3 has 16 residues. The germline CDR1 and CDR2 sequences are SGDLS and YYNGEE. Unmatched junction bases numbered 7, after V lost 4 bases and J lost 9 bases. Here the CDR3 reads CASSSWTSGGVRELFF. DNA for the CDR3: TGTGCCAGCAGCTCTTGGACTAGCGGGGGGGTTCGGGAGCTGTTTTTT.

This clonotype was seen a few times. This chain uses TRBV9 with TRBJ1-6; TRBD1 might be the D (5 bases). The CDR3 sequence is 13 residues long. V was clipped by 3 bases and J by 7 bases, with 8 bases between them. Germline V gene sequence: CDR1 SGDLS, CDR2 YYNGEE. CDR3 sequence (DNA): TGTGCCAGCAGCGCGAACAGGAATTCACCCCTCCACTTT. Translating it yields CASSANRNSPLHF. The whole variable domain, remainder taken from reference TRBV9 and TRBJ1-6, is DSGVTQTPKHLITATGQRVTLRCSPRSGDLSVYWYQQSLDQGLQFLIQYYNGEERAKGNILERFSAQQFPDLHSELNLSSLELGDSALYFCASSANRNSPLHFGNGTRLTVT.

In this sample, this clonotype turned up many times. The rearrangement joins TRBV9 to TRBJ1-1, with D unresolved. The CDR3 contains 13 residues. Germline V lookup: CDR1 SGDLS, CDR2 YYNGEE. V lost 0 bases and J lost 2, with 5 bases in between. As DNA, the CDR3 is TGTGCCAGCAGCGTAGAGTCAAACACTGAAGCTTTCTTT. This sequence encodes CASSVESNTEAFF. Supplemented by reference TRBV9 and TRBJ1-1, the full variable domain reads DSGVTQTPKHLITATGQRVTLRCSPRSGDLSVYWYQQSLDQGLQFLIQYYNGEERAKGNILERFSAQQFPDLHSELNLSSLELGDSALYFCASSVESNTEAFFGQGTRLTVV.

This clonotype is termed medium-sized. This chain joins TRBV9 and TRBJ2-7, with 7 bases lining up with TRBD2. The V and J ends lost 3 bases and 3 bases, in that order; junction bases with no gene match: 6. CDR1 and CDR2 (germline): SGDLS, YYNGEE. The CDR3 length is 14 residues. CDR3 in amino acids: CASSALAAGYEQYF. CDR3 DNA: TGTGCCAGCAGCGCTCTAGCGGCAGGCTACGAGCAGTACTTC.